The 29 T cell receptor beta chains in this list originate from one sample, sequenced in a study of blood T cell repertoires in COVID-19. Generated by immunoSEQ multiplex PCR, the TCRdb table keeps only in-frame clones and is missing some. The table records 140,000 or so clones, 65% to 90% of them present only once. Specimen: peripheral blood. These receptors were taken from a man aged 50 to 60 with acute or convalescent COVID-19.

The rearrangement links TRBV9 to TRBJ2-1, with unresolved D. Germline CDR1 is SGDLS and CDR2 is YYNGEE. Trimming took off 2 bases at V and 4 bases at J, with 13 bases between the two ends. This CDR3 is 15 amino acids long. CDR3 residues: CASSVSPGNYNEQFF. The CDR3 DNA is TGTGCCAGCAGCGTCTCCCCGGGTAATTACAATGAGCAGTTCTTC. Full variable domain (missing parts from reference TRBV9 and TRBJ2-1): DSGVTQTPKHLITATGQRVTLRCSPRSGDLSVYWYQQSLDQGLQFLIQYYNGEERAKGNILERFSAQQFPDLHSELNLSSLELGDSALYFCASSVSPGNYNEQFFGPGTRLTVL.

The V and J genes are TRBV6-5 and TRBJ1-5, with TRBD1 matching 9 bases. Germline V gene sequence: CDR1 MNHEY, CDR2 SVGAGI. The CDR3 is made up of 15 amino acids. J gave up 0 bases and V 7 bases, and 4 bases lay outside the gene matches. DNA for the CDR3: TGTGCCAGCACCCGGGACAGGGATAGCAATCAGCCCCAGCATTTT. Its translation: CASTRDRDSNQPQHF.

The V call is TRBV5-1, the J call TRBJ1-5; 7 positions match TRBD1. The CDR3 runs 14 residues. CDR1 is SGHRS, CDR2 YFSETQ, per germline. Losses at the gene ends were 4 bases for V and 3 bases for J; bases not matched to a gene: 4. This CDR3 reads CASSAGQINQPQHF. The CDR3 nucleotides are TGCGCCAGCAGCGCGGGACAGATCAATCAGCCCCAGCATTTT.

The rearrangement links TRBV9 to TRBJ1-5, with unresolved D. Germline-derived CDR1 and CDR2 are SGDLS and YYNGEE. V shed 9 bases and J shed 5 bases, with 21 bases lying between them. The CDR3 covers 15 residues. CDR3 in amino acids: CAILSTPGTDQPQHF. In DNA form, the CDR3 reads TGTGCCATCCTCTCGACCCCGGGTACGGATCAGCCCCAGCATTTT.

CDR3 protein: CASSLVGARETQYF. The CDR3 nucleotides read TGTGCCAGCAGCTTAGTTGGGGCCCGAGAGACCCAGTACTTC. The chain links TRBV11-3 to TRBJ2-5, with D perhaps TRBD1 (5 bases). With 1 base removed from V and 4 bases from J, the gap between germline ends came to 10 bases. The CDR3 is 14 residues long. Germline CDR1 and CDR2: SGHNT and YENEEA.

The rearrangement joins TRBV4-1 to TRBJ2-3; 8 positions agree with TRBD1. CDR3 size: 14 residues. CDR1 is MGHRA and CDR2 is YSYEKL in the germline V gene. Losses at the gene ends were 1 base for V and 8 bases for J; bases not matched to a gene: 5. CDR3 protein: CASSQGGGQGTQYF. The CDR3, as DNA: TGCGCCAGCAGCCAAGGCGGCGGACAGGGTACGCAGTATTTT.

As DNA, the CDR3 is TGTGCCAGCAGTAACCACAGGGGTAAAACTGAAGCTTTCTTT. Protein: CASSNHRGKTEAFF. This rearrangement joins TRBV6-5 to TRBJ1-1; TRBD1 agrees at 7 bases. The CDR3 loop spans 14 amino acids. Germline CDR1 is MNHEY and CDR2 is SVGAGI. The J segment lost 5 bases and the V segment lost 5 bases, leaving 8 bases of the junction unmatched.

The V call is TRBV5-4, the J call TRBJ2-1, with TRBD2 identical over 7 bases. The junction had 3 bases not matched to a gene; V was cut back by 2 bases and J by 1 base. This CDR3 is built from 15 residues. Germline CDR1 and CDR2: SGHNT and YYREEE (reference sequence). CDR3 loop: CASSLPGLSYNEQFF. The CDR3 region has the DNA TGTGCCAGCAGCTTACCGGGACTATCCTACAATGAGCAGTTCTTC. Complete variable domain (other parts from reference TRBV5-4 and TRBJ2-1): ETGVTQSPTHLIKTRGQQVTLRCSSQSGHNTVSWYQQALGQGPQFIFQYYREEENGRGNFPPRFSGLQFPNYSSELNVNALELDDSALYLCASSLPGLSYNEQFFGPGTRLTVL.

The chain combines TRBV12-3 or TRBV12-4 with TRBJ1-2, with a possible D match to TRBD1 (6 bases). The V and J ends lost 8 bases and 4 bases respectively, with 8 bases between them. The CDR3 covers 11 residues. The DNA of the CDR3 is TGTGCCAGCCAGGGGTTCTATGGCTACACCTTC. This sequence encodes CASQGFYGYTF.

V and J are TRBV12-5 and TRBJ1-1, with 7 bases aligning to TRBD1. The CDR3 sequence is 16 residues long. The ends lost 1 base at V and 11 bases at J; junction bases unmatched: 16. Germline V gives CDR1 LGHNT, CDR2 FRNRAP. CDR3 sequence: CASGLARNDRVRGAFF. The DNA for the CDR3 is TGTGCTAGTGGTTTGGCCAGAAACGACAGGGTGAGAGGGGCTTTCTTT.

This chain joins TRBV11-2 and TRBJ1-6, with a tentative D call TRBD1 (6 bases). This CDR3 comprises 15 residues. Deletions cut 8 bases from V and 4 bases from J, with 15 bases between. The germline gives CDR1 SGHAT, CDR2 FQNNGV. DNA of the CDR3: TGTGCCAGCTCCCCTCGAGGACAGTATAATTCACCCCTCCACTTT. Protein sequence: CASSPRGQYNSPLHF.

The J gene is TRBJ1-5, the V gene TRBV2; tentatively, D is TRBD1 (5 bases). Looked up from germline, CDR1 is SNHLY and CDR2 is FYNNEI. The CDR3 loop spans 14 amino acids. The germline V and J ends were trimmed by 2 bases and 4 bases, with 9 bases remaining between them. The CDR3 sequence: CASSEMTENQPQHF. In DNA, the CDR3 is TGTGCCAGCAGTGAAATGACAGAGAATCAGCCCCAGCATTTT.

The chain couples TRBV4-2 to TRBJ2-3, with 11 nucleotides matching TRBD2. The V and J ends lost 0 bases and 8 bases, in that order; junction bases with no gene match: 4. CDR1 and CDR2 (germline): LGHNA, YNFKEQ. The CDR3 spans 15 residues. The CDR3 sequence is CASSQDPSGGRTQYF. The CDR3 DNA sequence: TGTGCCAGCAGCCAAGACCCTAGCGGGGGGCGTACGCAGTATTTT.

The rearrangement joins TRBV10-2 to TRBJ2-7, with 8 bases lining up with TRBD1. Trimming cost V 6 bases and J 3 bases; bases outside gene matches: 7. CDR1 is WSHSY, CDR2 SAAADI, per germline. This CDR3 has 14 residues. DNA for the CDR3: TGCGCCAGCAGGCCGGGACAGGACCTCTACGAGCAGTACTTC. This sequence encodes CASRPGQDLYEQYF.

The chain couples TRBV7-9 to TRBJ1-3; D is uncertain. The CDR3 covers 12 residues. Between the trimmed V and J ends, which lost 1 base and 4 bases, there was a span of 2 bases. CDR1 is SEHNR and CDR2 is FQNEAQ in the germline V gene (reference sequence). The CDR3 protein is CASSLVGNTIYF. The CDR3 DNA follows: TGTGCCAGCAGCTTAGTAGGAAACACCATATATTTT.

The rearrangement uses TRBV7-8 and TRBJ2-7; possible D gene TRBD2, 5 bases. V shed 0 bases and J shed 7 bases, with 7 bases lying between them. Germline CDR1 SGHVS, CDR2 FQNEAQ. This CDR3 has 12 residues. As DNA, the CDR3 is TGTGCCAGCAGCTTAGCGGGAGAGGAGCAGTACTTC. Amino acids: CASSLAGEEQYF.

This clone was counted only a few times. CDR3 sequence (DNA): TGTGCCAGCAGTTACGTTGTCGGGAATTCACCCCTCCACTTT. Translation gives CASSYVVGNSPLHF. J is TRBJ1-6 and V is TRBV6-5; D is undetermined. The CDR3 consists of 14 residues. V lost 2 bases and J 7 bases, leaving 9 bases between the germline ends. Germline V gene data show CDR1 as MNHEY and CDR2 as SVGAGI.

This chain uses TRBV7-9 with TRBJ1-2, with 8 bases that match TRBD1. J lost 7 bases, V lost 5 bases, and 12 bases had no gene match. The CDR3 spans 15 residues. In germline, CDR1 is SEHNR, CDR2 FQNEAQ (reference sequence). The CDR3 bases are TGTGCCAGCAGCACGACCGGGACAGGCGGCTTTGGCTACACCTTC. Translating gives CASSTTGTGGFGYTF.

This clone occurred a few times. The chain joins TRBV11-2 to TRBJ1-1; 8 bases are a match to TRBD1. The trim removed 5 bases at V and 6 bases at J, leaving 8 bases unmatched. Germline CDR1 SGHAT, CDR2 FQNNGV. The CDR3 consists of 14 residues. The CDR3 here is CASSVSQGGPEAFF. In DNA, the CDR3 is TGTGCCAGCAGCGTCTCACAGGGGGGACCTGAAGCTTTCTTT.

This rearrangement joins TRBV2 to TRBJ2-2; 7 nucleotides match TRBD1. There are 15 residues in the CDR3. Germline V lookup: CDR1 SNHLY, CDR2 FYNNEI. The V and J ends lost 4 bases and 0 bases, in that order; junction bases with no gene match: 2. The CDR3 spells CASSAQGSNTGELFF. In nucleotides, the CDR3 is TGTGCCAGCAGTGCACAGGGGTCGAACACCGGGGAGCTGTTTTTT.

The V call is TRBV7-9, the J call TRBJ1-2; D possibly corresponds to TRBD1 (5 bases). Trimming pared 2 bases from V and 7 bases from J, leaving 11 bases between. The germline CDR1 and CDR2 sequences are SEHNR and FQNEAQ (reference sequence). The CDR3 runs 13 residues. CDR3 DNA sequence: TGTGCCAGCAGCTTAACCGGGCAGGGTGGCTACACCTTC. This codes for CASSLTGQGGYTF. The complete variable domain, with remaining parts taken from reference TRBV7-9 and TRBJ1-2, reads DTGVSQNPRHKITKRGQNVTFRCDPISEHNRLYWYRQTLGQGPEFLTYFQNEAQLEKSRLLSDRFSAERPKGSFSTLEIQRTEQGDSAMYLCASSLTGQGGYTFGSGTRLTVV.

J is TRBJ2-7 and V is TRBV7-6; 11 nucleotides agree with TRBD2. Germline V gene lookup returns CDR1 SGHVS and CDR2 FNYEAQ. Germline trimming cut 5 bases from V and 4 bases from J; bases unmatched to any gene: 13. CDR3 size: 17 residues. CDR3 in amino acids: CASSPRTGTSGVYEQYF. Here the CDR3 DNA reads TGTGCCAGCAGCCCCCGGACCGGGACTAGCGGTGTATACGAGCAGTACTTC.

The rearrangement uses TRBV7-2 and TRBJ1-3; TRBD1 might be the D (6 bases). CDR3 length: 15 residues. The V gene's germline CDR1 is SGHTA and CDR2 FQGNSA. Trimming removed 6 bases at V and 2 bases at J, with 14 bases between. CDR3 region: CASSIRGNPGNTIYF. DNA for the CDR3: TGTGCCAGCAGTATCAGGGGAAATCCTGGAAACACCATATATTTT.

This chain joins TRBV11-3 and TRBJ2-2; no clear D gene. Trimming removed 3 bases at V and 4 bases at J, with 12 bases between. The CDR3 is 15 amino acids. Germline V lookup: CDR1 SGHNT, CDR2 YENEEA. The CDR3 region has the DNA TGTGCCAGCAGCTTTCTTAGAGATGGCACCGGGGAGCTGTTTTTT. Residues: CASSFLRDGTGELFF.

V is TRBV5-1 and J is TRBJ2-5, with a possible D match to TRBD1 (9 bases). Germline V gene sequence: CDR1 SGHRS, CDR2 YFSETQ. Trimming took off 4 bases at V and 4 bases at J, with 20 bases between the two ends. CDR3 length: 16 residues. The CDR3 spells CASSPGGTGLGETQYF. CDR3 coding DNA: TGCGCCAGCAGCCCGGGGGGGACAGGGTTAGGAGAGACCCAGTACTTC.

The rearrangement joins TRBV28 to TRBJ1-4; 10 nucleotides match TRBD1. V shed 6 bases and J 5 bases; nucleotides not matched to a gene: 9. CDR3 length: 16 residues. In germline, CDR1 is MDHEN, CDR2 SYDVKM. The CDR3 coding sequence is TGTGCCAGCAGGGACCGCCAGGGACAGGGGAATGAAAAACTGTTTTTT. Its translation: CASRDRQGQGNEKLFF.

Comments on this clone: Germline and junction disagree at one end, which may indicate a read error. The rearrangement joins TRBV7-7 to TRBJ2-5, with TRBD1 identical over 9 bases. This CDR3 spans 16 amino acids. Germline V lookup: CDR1 SSHAT, CDR2 FNYEAQ (reference sequence). The chain's CDR3 is CASSLVGTGRRETQYF. The CDR3 bases are TGTGCTAGCAGCTTAGTAGGGACAGGGCGGAGAGAGACCCAGTACTTC.

The chain has TRBV2 and TRBJ2-5; 10 bases map to TRBD1. Trimming at V came to 6 bases and at J to 13 bases, leaving 5 bases not matched to a gene. CDR1 SNHLY and CDR2 FYNNEI come from the germline V gene. CDR3 length: 11 amino acids. In nucleotides, the CDR3 is TGTGCCAGCAGGACAGGGGGCTATGGGTACTTC. Amino acids: CASRTGGYGYF. The full variable domain, in which reference TRBV2 and TRBJ2-5 provide the parts outside the CDR3, is EPEVTQTPSHQVTQMGQEVILRCVPISNHLYFYWYRQILGQKVEFLVSFYNNEISEKSEIFDDQFSVERPDGSNFTLKIRSTKLEDSAMYFCASRTGGYGYFGPGTRLLVL.

V is TRBV15 and J is TRBJ1-2; a possible D gene is TRBD1 (6 bases). In germline, CDR1 is LNHNV, CDR2 YYDKDF (reference sequence). This CDR3 spans 14 amino acids. V lost 5 bases and J 3 bases, leaving 13 bases between the germline ends. The CDR3 DNA reads as TGTGCCACCAGCGCAGACAGGAAGTACTATGGCTACACCTTC. Translated, it gives CATSADRKYYGYTF.